This TCR beta chain was identified in a study of brain T cells in children with intractable seizures. A remark on this clone: Other DNA variants within this sample encode the same CDR3.

Time point indicated: blood from clinic visit 5 months post-surgery; TSC patient then seizure free. Clones were sequenced by immunoSEQ multiplex PCR, and TCRdb holds only the in-frame ones, with some missing. This sample yields about 340,000 clones, of which about 94% are seen a single time; 4.5% to 7% belongs to the top ten. This CDR3 contains 12 residues. Germline CDR1 reads SEHNR; CDR2 reads FQNEAQ (reference sequence). Trimming removed 2 bases from V and 3 bases from J, with 5 bases in between. The rearrangement links TRBV7-9 to TRBJ2-7; TRBD2 might be the D (5 bases). This TCR derives from a boy younger than two with tuberous sclerosis and intractable seizures. The sequences come from peripheral blood, collected 5 to 6 months after surgery. The CDR3, as DNA: TGTGCCAGCAGCTTACGGGACTACGAGCAGTACTTC. This encodes CASSLRDYEQYF.